This is a list of T cell receptor beta chains from one sample in a study of blood T cell repertoires in COVID-19. The assay was immunoSEQ multiplex PCR, and TCRdb's table has in-frame clones only and misses some. The sample lists roughly 160,000 clones; just over 90% were seen once. Sequencing was done on a sample of peripheral blood. All receptors come from a man aged 18 to 35 with COVID-19, enrolled during active disease. Each CDR3 is given with its conserved first and last residue. A clone size is listed for some rows: how often the clone was seen (once, few, many), or a class if it is expanded.

clone_size	v_call	j_call	cdr3_aa
NA	TRBV11-2	TRBJ2-7	CASSFSGEQYF
NA	TRBV9	TRBJ2-7	CASSVAGESYEQYF
NA	TRBV7-9	TRBJ2-1	CASSLAITAGGEQFF
NA	TRBV5-6	TRBJ1-4	CASSRTVATNEKLLF
NA	TRBV28	TRBJ2-7	CASSPLGAGRAYEQYF
NA	TRBV28	TRBJ2-2	CASSLGRRYISGSHTGELFF
once	TRBV9	TRBJ2-5	CASSPRVSRETQYF
NA	TRBV6-5	TRBJ2-1	CASSRTSGDYNEQFF
NA	TRBV3-1/TRBV3-2	TRBJ2-4	CASSQVTSTKNIQYF
NA	TRBV27	TRBJ2-1	CATQDRGGGEQFF
NA	TRBV4-1	TRBJ2-1	CASSQAGAGPTMLSYNEQFF
few	TRBV14	TRBJ2-1	CASSQDGLGLAANEQFF
NA	TRBV5-1	TRBJ1-1	CASSLIGLGQGTFF
NA	TRBV19	TRBJ2-1	CASSKRSGNEQFF
NA	TRBV7-8	TRBJ1-2	CASSLVGGGYTF
NA	TRBV5-4	TRBJ1-1	CASSKPGQGNTEAFF
NA	TRBV4-1	TRBJ2-7	CASSQVRGSYEQYF
NA	TRBV20-1	TRBJ2-7	CSAPLVGVEYF
NA	TRBV19	TRBJ2-1	CASSSGLADISYNEQFF
NA	TRBV28	TRBJ2-1	CASKLGGSSYNEQFF
NA	TRBV2	TRBJ1-2	CASSTGTGNNYGYTF
few	TRBV7-8	TRBJ1-5	CASSLGTPRGSNQPQHF
NA	TRBV7-2	TRBJ2-2	CASSPGIVTGELFF
NA	TRBV2	TRBJ1-1	CASEGGHTEAFF
NA	TRBV28	TRBJ1-2	CASIGPNYGYTF
NA	TRBV6-2/TRBV6-3	TRBJ2-1	CASSYSLGLAGGSLYNEQFF
NA	TRBV11-2	TRBJ2-1	CASSLEPVNEQFF
NA	TRBV14	TRBJ1-2	CASSQEPGGVGGYTF
NA	TRBV2	TRBJ2-5	CASSDTSGRAQETQYF
NA	TRBV28	TRBJ1-1	CASSLLSGGNTEAFF
NA	TRBV27	TRBJ2-2	CASSLGDRGTTGELFF
NA	TRBV21-1	TRBJ1-2	CASSIRAYYGYTF
NA	TRBV27	TRBJ2-7	CASSAQGYEQYF
NA	TRBV28	TRBJ2-7	CASSDPRVYEQYF
few	TRBV7-2	TRBJ2-1	CASSSLGTRYNEQFF
NA	TRBV2	TRBJ2-3	CASSGLAGVVTDTQYF
NA	TRBV4-2	TRBJ2-7	CASSQKRGYEQYF
NA	TRBV28	TRBJ2-3	CASSLSARYGRAVDTQYF
NA	TRBV19	TRBJ1-5	CASSVQGLEQPQHF
NA	TRBV28	TRBJ1-2	CASSAPGRRPGGYGYTF
NA	TRBV5-4	TRBJ2-7	CASSGRDRHFAEQYF
once	TRBV28	TRBJ2-7	CASSLSAQGGHEQYF